Sequencing of this T cell receptor (beta chain) was carried out in a study of shared clonotypes between healthy human individuals. The count of this clone is one. The target antigen is unknown. Study findings and constraints: Roughly 5% of naive CD4 clonotypes were common to four donors.

Naive CD8 isolation took CD45RO-negative cells positively selected for CCR7 and excluded terminally differentiated effector memory CD45RA+ cells. The V gene's germline CDR1 is SEHNR and CDR2 FQNEAQ (reference sequence). The CDR3 covers 16 residues. V was trimmed by 2 bases and J by 6 bases, leaving 16 bases between them. At a deep level, the assay was run. The DNA input per sorted-subset replicate PCR was 200 to 250 ng, corresponding to around 28,000 T cell genomes. Some clones are missing from TCRdb's copy, which holds only in-frame ones; the method was immunoSEQ multiplex PCR. The sample includes 2 million to 2.5 million clones, over 85% of them seen just once.

The sequence derives from a man younger than 35 in good health. The specimen was naive CD8+ T cells sorted from blood. The chain has TRBV7-9 and TRBJ2-2, with unresolved D. CDR3 sequence reads: CASSLSAGLMAGELFF. The CDR3 DNA is TGTGCCAGCAGCTTATCCGCCGGATTAATGGCCGGGGAGCTGTTTTTT.